The 32 T cell receptor beta chains below all came from one sample that was sequenced in a study of blood T cell repertoires in COVID-19. Generated by immunoSEQ multiplex PCR, the TCRdb table keeps only in-frame clones and is missing some. This table has about 240,000 clones, about nine tenths appearing once. The specimen was peripheral blood. The receptors were gathered from a man in his fifties or sixties who had recovered from COVID-19.

V gene TRBV4-1 combines with J gene TRBJ1-4, with unresolved D. Germline assignment: CDR1 MGHRA and CDR2 YSYEKL. V shed 0 bases and J shed 4 bases, with 12 bases lying between them. The CDR3 is 16 residues long. CDR3 region: CASSQDNYRYNEKLFF. Written as DNA, the CDR3 is TGCGCCAGCAGCCAAGATAATTATCGCTATAATGAAAAACTGTTTTTT.

In DNA form, the CDR3 reads TGTGCCAGCAGTGTTGACAGTCTCGGCGAGCAGTACGTC. Protein: CASSVDSLGEQYV. This chain uses TRBV25-1 with TRBJ2-7; D possibly corresponds to TRBD1 (5 bases). The V end was cut by 4 bases, the J end by 6 bases, with 13 bases between. CDR1 and CDR2 from the germline V gene are MGHDK and SYGVNS. The CDR3 covers 13 residues.

This clone was detected only a few times. J is TRBJ2-3 and V is TRBV7-2; 10 positions agree with TRBD2. CDR3 size: 15 residues. With 3 bases clipped from V and 3 bases from J, the junction kept 3 bases outside the gene matches. Germline CDR1 is SGHTA and CDR2 is FQGNSA. The CDR3 nucleotides are TGTGCCAGCAGCTTTTCTAGCGGGGGTACAGATACGCAGTATTTT. This translates into CASSFSSGGTDTQYF.

The chain links TRBV5-1 to TRBJ2-7; unclear D gene. This CDR3 comprises 17 residues. V was clipped by 0 bases and J by 1 base, with 17 bases between them. The germline CDR1 and CDR2 sequences are SGHRS and YFSETQ. CDR3 sequence reads: CASSLVSCGVRSYEQYV. CDR3 coding DNA: TGCGCCAGCAGCTTGGTGTCGTGCGGCGTTCGTTCCTACGAGCAGTACGTC.

The V call is TRBV27, the J call TRBJ1-2; D may be TRBD1 (6 bases). V lost 3 bases to trimming and J lost 7 bases, with 12 bases between them. CDR3 length: 13 residues. The V gene's germline CDR1 is MNHEY and CDR2 SMNVEV (reference sequence). CDR3 residues: CASSFARGSGYTF. The CDR3 DNA reads as TGTGCCAGCAGTTTCGCCAGGGGATCTGGCTACACCTTC.

The chain joins TRBV4-1 to TRBJ1-2; 12 bases map to TRBD1. Unmatched junction bases numbered 11, after V lost 4 bases and J lost 8 bases. The CDR3 runs to 16 residues. Germline CDR1 reads MGHRA; CDR2 reads YSYEKL. The CDR3 coding sequence is TGCGCCAGCAGCCGAGAGCCCGGGACAGGGGGCGCGGGCTACACCTTC. Protein: CASSREPGTGGAGYTF.

The chain recombines TRBV3-1 (or the pseudogene TRBV3-2) with TRBJ2-1; possible D gene TRBD2, 6 bases. The ends were cut back, 1 base at V and 3 bases at J, with 10 bases in the middle. The V gene's germline CDR1 is LGHDT and CDR2 YNNKEL (reference sequence). The CDR3 covers 15 residues. CDR3 protein: CASSQGISGYNEQFF. The CDR3 region has the DNA TGTGCCAGCAGCCAAGGGATTAGCGGCTACAATGAGCAGTTCTTC.

This clone was seen more than once but under ten times. The CDR3: CASSLLTGGKRYEQYF. For the CDR3, the DNA is TGTGCCAGCAGTTTATTAACAGGGGGCAAAAGATACGAGCAGTACTTC. The chain recombines TRBV28 with TRBJ2-7; TRBD1 matches 9 bases. The CDR3 extends over 16 amino acids. Trimming took 1 base from V and 4 from J; bases not matched to a gene: 8. CDR1 MDHEN and CDR2 SYDVKM come from the germline V gene.

CDR3 sequence: CASIIQNTGELFF. CDR3 DNA sequence: TGTGCCAGCATAATACAGAACACCGGGGAGCTGTTTTTT. This sequence joins TRBV6-5 and TRBJ2-2; D remains ambiguous. From germline, CDR1 is MNHEY and CDR2 SVGAGI. The CDR3 is 13 residues long. Trimming pared 7 bases from V and 1 base from J, leaving 7 bases between.

V is TRBV7-9 and J is TRBJ1-6, with 7 bases aligning to TRBD1. Trimming cost V 3 bases and J 7 bases; bases outside gene matches: 3. The germline V gene has CDR1 SEHNR and CDR2 FQNEAQ (reference sequence). This CDR3 has 14 amino acids. This CDR3 is CASSFTGVNSPLHF. DNA for the CDR3: TGTGCCAGCAGCTTTACAGGGGTAAATTCACCCCTCCACTTT.

The chain is built from TRBV19 and TRBJ2-7; 8 bases agree with TRBD1. The CDR3 has 16 amino acids. V dropped 4 bases and J dropped 7; count of bases not matched to a gene: 15. Germline assignment: CDR1 LNHDA and CDR2 SQIVND (reference sequence). CDR3 bases: TGTGCCAGTAGTAGCTCCCAGGGGGCCCCTCGGAGAGAGCAGTACTTC. Protein sequence: CASSSSQGAPRREQYF.

This clone came up once. V is TRBV14 and J is TRBJ1-2; no reliable D call. Germline V gene data show CDR1 as SGHDN and CDR2 as FVKESK. Trimming shortened V by 4 bases and J by 4 bases, and 13 bases separated the two germline ends. This CDR3 is 14 amino acids long. The CDR3 DNA is TGTGCCAGCAGCCCCTCCCGGGTAGGCTATGGCTACACCTTC. It encodes CASSPSRVGYGYTF.

This chain joins TRBV5-1 and TRBJ2-3, with 8 bases identical to TRBD1. This CDR3 is built from 16 residues. V gave up 4 bases and J gave up 1 base; unmatched junction bases: 8. Per germline, CDR1 SGHRS and CDR2 YFSETQ. The CDR3 DNA sequence: TGCGCCAGCAGCCTAACAGGGGGGAAAGGCACAGATACGCAGTATTTT. Protein: CASSLTGGKGTDTQYF.

The sample holds a few counts of this clone. The chain joins TRBV3-1 (or the pseudogene TRBV3-2) to TRBJ1-3, with 9 bases that match TRBD1. The CDR3 is 16 residues long. Germline-derived CDR1 and CDR2 are LGHDT and YNNKEL (reference sequence). V lost 8 bases, J lost 4 bases, and 12 bases stayed unmatched. CDR3 in amino acids: CASQTGTGFSGNTIYF. The CDR3 coding sequence is TGTGCCAGCCAGACCGGGACAGGGTTTTCGGGAAACACCATATATTTT.

The chain carries TRBV3-1 (or the pseudogene TRBV3-2) and TRBJ2-5; 7 positions agree with TRBD1. The CDR3 spans 16 residues. The V segment lost 4 bases and the J segment 7 bases; nucleotides outside the gene matches: 15. Per the germline V gene, CDR1 is LGHDT and CDR2 is YNNKEL (reference sequence). In DNA, the CDR3 is TGTGCCAGCAGCCTGTCAGGGGGACGAGGCACCGCGACCCAGTACTTC. This gives the protein CASSLSGGRGTATQYF.

The chain uses TRBV2 and TRBJ1-3; 10 bases agree with TRBD1. This CDR3 has 16 residues. V trimming: 6 bases; J trimming: 4 bases; junction bases outside the gene matches: 9. CDR1 and CDR2 from the germline V gene are SNHLY and FYNNEI. The CDR3 DNA follows: TGTGCCAGCAGGCGGAGCGGGACAGGGGACGGAAACACCATATATTTT. The encoded protein is CASRRSGTGDGNTIYF.

This sequence joins TRBV3-1 (or the pseudogene TRBV3-2) and TRBJ1-6, with a weak D call TRBD1 (5 bases). Trimming took 3 bases from V and 13 from J, leaving 13 bases between them. Germline V gives CDR1 LGHDT, CDR2 YNNKEL (reference sequence). There are 13 residues in the CDR3. As DNA, the CDR3 is TGTGCCAGCAGCCAGAGCCAAGGGGCCCCCCTCCACTTT. This codes for CASSQSQGAPLHF.

This chain links TRBV5-1 with TRBJ1-2; D may be TRBD1 (5 bases). CDR3 length: 13 amino acids. The V gene lost 2 bases and the J gene lost 4 bases, with 9 bases spanning the gap. Germline-derived CDR1 and CDR2 are SGHRS and YFSETQ. This chain's CDR3 is CASSFDSPYGYTF. In DNA, the CDR3 is TGCGCCAGCAGCTTTGACAGCCCCTATGGCTACACCTTC. Full variable domain (remainder filled in from reference TRBV5-1 and TRBJ1-2): KAGVTQTPRYLIKTRGQQVTLSCSPISGHRSVSWYQQTPGQGLQFLFEYFSETQRNKGNFPGRFSGRQFSNSRSEMNVSTLELGDSALYLCASSFDSPYGYTFGSGTRLTVV.

The rearrangement uses TRBV12-3 or TRBV12-4 and TRBJ2-7; D may be TRBD1 (5 bases). This CDR3 is built from 13 residues. Trimming removed 6 bases from V and 0 bases from J, with 9 bases in between. The chain's CDR3 is CASRGHDSYEQYF. DNA for the CDR3: TGTGCCAGCAGAGGACATGACTCCTACGAGCAGTACTTC.

The chain couples TRBV24-1 to TRBJ2-1, with D perhaps TRBD2 (5 bases). Germline lookup yields CDR1 KGHDR and CDR2 SFDVKD. V was pared by 6 bases and J by 7 bases, with 15 bases between. CDR3 length: 14 residues. The CDR3 region has the DNA TGTGCCACCAGTCCACACGGGATTAGGAATGAGCAGTTCTTC. Residues: CATSPHGIRNEQFF.

The chain couples TRBV4-1 to TRBJ1-2; 9 nucleotides match TRBD1. Germline V gives CDR1 MGHRA, CDR2 YSYEKL. Unmatched junction bases numbered 7, after V lost 4 bases and J lost 4 bases. The length of the CDR3 is 15 residues. The CDR3 is CASSLSDRGGYGYTF. The CDR3 DNA is TGCGCCAGCAGCCTTTCGGACAGGGGTGGCTATGGCTACACCTTC.

The V gene is TRBV19, the J gene TRBJ1-1; 11 bases agree with TRBD1. Germline loops: CDR1 LNHDA, CDR2 SQIVND (reference sequence). This CDR3 spans 14 amino acids. Trimming took 5 bases from V and 5 from J; bases not matched to a gene: 4. DNA for the CDR3: TGTGCCAGTAGTCTTGGGACAGGGGGTACTGAAGCTTTCTTT. Amino acids: CASSLGTGGTEAFF.

The rearrangement joins TRBV30 to TRBJ1-1; the match to TRBD1 covers 7 bases. CDR3 length: 16 residues. Germline-derived CDR1 and CDR2 are GTSNPN and SVGIG (reference sequence). Losses at the gene ends were 1 base for V and 7 bases for J; bases not matched to a gene: 15. The DNA for the CDR3 is TGTGCCTGGAGTGCGTTAGACAGGGCAAAAGGGGATGAAGCTTTCTTT. Translated, it gives CAWSALDRAKGDEAFF.

This clone was seen just once. The chain is built from TRBV30 and TRBJ1-1; D gene ambiguous. The CDR3 spans 12 residues. Germline V gene sequence: CDR1 GTSNPN, CDR2 SVGIG (reference sequence). Trimming stripped 6 bases from V and 7 bases from J, with 15 bases between. The CDR3 loop reads CACLRLGGEAFF. The CDR3 bases are TGTGCCTGCCTGCGGCTGGGAGGTGAAGCTTTCTTT. The full variable domain, completed using reference TRBV30 and TRBJ1-1, is SQTIHQWPATLVQPVGSPLSLECTVEGTSNPNLYWYRQAAGRGLQLLFYSVGIGQISSEVPQNLSASRPQDRQFILSSKKLLLSDSGFYLCACLRLGGEAFFGQGTRLTVV.

The chain links TRBV29-1 to TRBJ1-6; 9 bases map to TRBD1. V lost 6 bases to trimming and J lost 7 bases; unmatched junction nucleotides: 4. Germline V gene data show CDR1 as SQVTM and CDR2 as ANQGSEA. The CDR3 runs to 13 residues. This CDR3 is CSVVTGGNSPLHF. CDR3 coding DNA: TGCAGCGTAGTGACAGGGGGGAATTCACCCCTCCACTTT.

The V and J genes are TRBV19 and TRBJ1-1; possible D gene TRBD1, 6 bases. V was cut by 5 bases and J by 0 bases, with 13 bases left in between. The germline CDR1 and CDR2 sequences are LNHDA and SQIVND (reference sequence). This CDR3 has 15 residues. For the CDR3, the DNA is TGTGCCAGTAGTCCCTGGACAGAGATGAACACTGAAGCTTTCTTT. It codes for CASSPWTEMNTEAFF.

This clone was seen once. CDR3 in DNA: TGCGCCAGCAGCGCTGGCGGGGGGCCCGCATCAAGCATTCAGTACTTC. As protein: CASSAGGGPASSIQYF. The V and J genes are TRBV5-1 and TRBJ2-4, with 8 nucleotides matching TRBD2. This CDR3 region has 16 residues. Per the germline V gene, CDR1 is SGHRS and CDR2 is YFSETQ. Unmatched junction bases numbered 15, after V lost 4 bases and J lost 9 bases.

The V call is TRBV21-1, the J call TRBJ1-5; the D segment call TRBD1 is taken from the table without a DNA check. TRBV21-1 is flagged as a pseudogene. The CDR3 covers 15 residues. The CDR3 loop is CASNKRTGRGQPQHF. Written as DNA, the CDR3 is TGTGCCAGCAACAAACGGACAGGGAGGGGTCAGCCCCAGCATTTT.

The chain couples TRBV10-2 to TRBJ2-7; weak D call: TRBD1 (6 bases). The V gene's germline CDR1 is WSHSY and CDR2 SAAADI. There are 12 residues in the CDR3. With 2 bases removed from V and 5 bases from J, the gap between germline ends came to 7 bases. The CDR3 spells CASSETGNEQYF. For the CDR3, the DNA is TGCGCCAGCAGTGAGACAGGGAACGAGCAGTACTTC.

This rearrangement joins TRBV6-5 to TRBJ2-1, with 8 bases identical to TRBD1. This CDR3 is 13 amino acids long. Germline loops: CDR1 MNHEY, CDR2 SVGAGI. J gave up 9 bases and V 5 bases, and 6 bases lay outside the gene matches. The CDR3 spells CASSLRGRSEQFF. CDR3 nucleotides: TGTGCCAGCAGTCTCAGGGGGCGGAGTGAGCAGTTCTTC.

The chain is built from TRBV18 and TRBJ1-3; 8 bases fit TRBD1. Per germline, CDR1 KGHSH and CDR2 LQKENI. The V segment lost 4 bases and the J segment 4 bases; nucleotides outside the gene matches: 6. The CDR3 length is 15 residues. CDR3 coding DNA: TGTGCCAGCTCACGCCGGGACAGGAGAGGAAACACCATATATTTT. Translated, it gives CASSRRDRRGNTIYF.

The chain has TRBV7-9 and TRBJ1-3, with D hard to call. V gave up 4 bases and J gave up 0 bases, with 10 bases separating them. The length of the CDR3 is 15 residues. Germline V CDR1 and CDR2: SEHNR, FQNEAQ (reference sequence). The CDR3 reads CASSSARSSGNTIYF. CDR3 DNA: TGTGCCAGCAGCTCTGCTAGGAGCTCTGGAAACACCATATATTTT.